This T cell receptor beta chain was found in a study of blood T cell repertoires in COVID-19. Whole-study context: Whether acute or convalescent, the COVID-19 samples came from the United States, Italy and Spain. Sources were T cells, B-cell-depleted T cells, or PBMCs; the material itself was cDNA or gDNA.

How the authors handled the data: Amplification with reference gene primers provided the estimates of nucleated cell counts. TCRdb's table, derived via immunoSEQ multiplex PCR, lists solely in-frame clones and lacks some. D and trimming were read from the DNA, whereas the V and J calls and clone size are those reported in that table. This table holds some 320,000 clones, roughly 88% found once. The CDR3 covers 13 residues. The V and J ends lost 1 base and 5 bases respectively, with 11 bases between them. Germline CDR1 and CDR2: GTSNPN and SVGIG (reference sequence). The sample consisted of peripheral blood. The chain employs TRBV30 and TRBJ1-1, with D tentatively TRBD1 (5 bases). The TCR was taken from a woman in her 30s who had recovered from COVID-19. The CDR3 DNA follows: TGTGCCTGGAGTGCAGGGAAAGTTACTGAAGCTTTCTTT. Protein: CAWSAGKVTEAFF.